This is a list of T cell receptor beta chains from one sample in a study of blood T cell repertoires in COVID-19. Here immunoSEQ multiplex PCR was the method, and the copy in TCRdb shows in-frame clones only, minus some. The sample consists of nearly 35,000 clones, approximately 93% of them appearing once. Specimen: peripheral blood. The receptors originated from a human donor in a cohort sampled during active COVID-19. Each CDR3 is given with its conserved first and last residue. The D gene is left open where the match is weak. Size is stated for part of the rows, as once, few or many counts, or as a class when the clone is expanded.

d_call,clone_size,v_call,j_call,cdr3_aa,cdr3_nt
-,-,TRBV11-2,TRBJ1-1,CASSSPRVSTEAFF,TGTGCCAGCAGCTCTCCGAGAGTCTCAACTGAAGCTTTCTTT
TRBD1,-,TRBV3-1/TRBV3-2,TRBJ2-5,CASSRRGQEETQYF,TGTGCCAGCAGCCGGAGGGGACAGGAAGAGACCCAGTACTTC
TRBD2,-,TRBV5-6,TRBJ2-5,CASSYLLAGGPVETQYF,TGTGCCAGCAGCTACCTACTAGCGGGAGGGCCGGTCGAGACCCAGTACTTC
TRBD1,-,TRBV28,TRBJ1-1,CASSLSRTGGNTEAFF,TGTGCCAGCAGTTTGTCCCGGACAGGGGGGAACACTGAAGCTTTCTTT
-,-,TRBV5-1,TRBJ2-3,CASSAESTSTDTQYF,TGCGCCAGCAGCGCCGAGTCAACTAGCACAGATACGCAGTATTTT
-,-,TRBV20-1,TRBJ1-2,CSASIRSLYGYTF,TGCAGTGCTAGTATTCGTAGTCTCTATGGCTACACCTTC
TRBD1,-,TRBV5-1,TRBJ2-1,CASSWGTGNSDEQFF,TGCGCCAGCAGCTGGGGGACAGGGAATAGCGATGAGCAGTTCTTC
-,-,TRBV10-1,TRBJ1-3,CASSDGSSGNTIYF,TGCGCCAGCAGTGACGGGAGTTCTGGAAACACCATATATTTT
-,-,TRBV25-1,TRBJ2-7,CASSEGGSSYEQYF,TGTGCCAGCAGTGAAGGTGGCAGCTCCTACGAGCAGTACTTC
TRBD2,-,TRBV6-6,TRBJ2-7,CASRSTSGSSYEQYF,TGTGCCAGCAGGTCAACTAGCGGGAGCTCCTACGAGCAGTACTTC
-,-,TRBV6-5,TRBJ2-7,CASSYAEGRLYEQYF,TGTGCCAGCAGTTACGCAGAGGGCCGACTCTACGAGCAGTACTTC
TRBD2,-,TRBV6-2/TRBV6-3,TRBJ2-5,CASSHASGRAEETQYF,TGTGCCAGCAGTCATGCGAGCGGGAGGGCCGAAGAGACCCAGTACTTC
-,-,TRBV7-8,TRBJ1-3,CASSLGSRRGSRGNTIYF,TGTGCCAGCAGCTTAGGATCGCGTAGAGGGTCGCGTGGAAACACCATATATTTT
-,once,TRBV2,TRBJ1-5,CASSVSLNSNQPQHF,TGTGCCAGCAGTGTGAGTCTAAATAGCAATCAGCCCCAGCATTTT
-,-,TRBV18,TRBJ2-1,CASSPLPGLGNEQFF,TGTGCCAGCTCACCATTGCCAGGCCTGGGCAATGAGCAGTTCTTC
-,-,TRBV5-4,TRBJ2-7,CASSPGQSRGEQYF,TGTGCCAGCAGCCCAGGACAGTCCCGAGGTGAGCAGTACTTC
-,few,TRBV5-1,TRBJ2-2,CASSLDGNTGELFF,TGCGCCAGCAGCTTGGACGGGAACACCGGGGAGCTGTTTTTT
TRBD2,-,TRBV3-1/TRBV3-2,TRBJ2-7,CASSQSYLAGSLKQYF,TGTGCCAGCAGCCAAAGTTACCTAGCGGGCTCGTTAAAGCAGTACTTC
TRBD2,-,TRBV10-3,TRBJ2-1,CAIRGLAGDEQFF,TGTGCCATCAGGGGACTAGCGGGGGATGAGCAGTTCTTC
TRBD1,-,TRBV5-6,TRBJ2-4,CASSAGQGNIQYF,TGTGCCAGCAGCGCAGGACAGGGAAACATTCAGTACTTC
-,-,TRBV7-9,TRBJ2-7,CASSLQFYEQYF,TGTGCCAGCAGCTTACAGTTCTACGAGCAGTACTTC
TRBD2,-,TRBV6-4,TRBJ2-1,CASSGLAGNNEQFF,TGTGCCAGCAGCGGACTAGCGGGAAACAATGAGCAGTTCTTC
TRBD2,-,TRBV19,TRBJ2-3,CASSKTSGGSRDTQYF,TGTGCCAGTAGTAAGACTAGCGGGGGGTCCCGGGATACGCAGTATTTT
TRBD1,-,TRBV5-1,TRBJ2-3,CASSLAGQGRFDTQYF,TGCGCCAGCAGCTTGGCGGGACAGGGGAGGTTTGATACGCAGTATTTT
TRBD1,-,TRBV12-3/TRBV12-4,TRBJ1-1,CASWTGTEAFF,TGTGCCAGCTGGACAGGGACTGAAGCTTTCTTT
TRBD2,-,TRBV18,TRBJ2-3,CASSPPGVAGTSPDTQYF,TGTGCCAGCTCACCACCGGGTGTTGCCGGGACTAGCCCAGATACGCAGTATTTT
TRBD2,-,TRBV2,TRBJ2-3,CASSDGRATTDTQYF,TGTGCCAGCAGTGATGGGAGGGCTACCACAGATACGCAGTATTTT
TRBD2,-,TRBV6-5,TRBJ2-7,CASSSPGLSYEQYF,TGTGCCAGCAGTTCACCGGGACTATCCTACGAGCAGTACTTC
TRBD1,-,TRBV2,TRBJ1-5,CASSPGQGDQPQHF,TGTGCCAGCAGCCCGGGACAGGGTGATCAGCCCCAGCATTTT
-,-,TRBV2,TRBJ1-2,CASSEALRYGYTF,TGTGCCAGCAGTGAAGCGCTTCGGTATGGCTACACCTTC
TRBD1,-,TRBV24-1,TRBJ2-5,CATSDPHRGGETQYF,TGTGCCACCAGTGACCCGCACAGGGGCGGAGAGACCCAGTACTTC
-,-,TRBV5-6,TRBJ1-3,CASSLVSVGNTIYF,TGTGCCAGCAGCTTGGTTTCGGTAGGAAACACCATATATTTT
TRBD2,-,TRBV19,TRBJ2-5,CASSIGRGAGAFSYQETQYF,TGTGCCAGTAGTATCGGCCGGGGAGCGGGGGCCTTTTCGTACCAAGAGACCCAGTACTTC
TRBD1,few,TRBV19,TRBJ2-7,CASSASTGEYEQYF,TGTGCCAGTAGTGCCTCGACAGGGGAATACGAGCAGTACTTC
-,-,TRBV6-2/TRBV6-3,TRBJ2-7,CASSYAAEEYF,TGTGCCAGCAGTTACGCGGCGGAAGAATACTTC
-,-,TRBV7-6,TRBJ2-1,CASSQRTPYNEQFF,TGTGCCAGCAGCCAGAGGACACCATACAATGAGCAGTTCTTC
-,-,TRBV24-1,TRBJ2-5,CATSDPSQGLETQYF,TGTGCCACCAGTGATCCCAGCCAGGGGTTAGAGACCCAGTACTTC
-,-,TRBV28,TRBJ1-1,CASSLRREITEAFF,TGTGCCAGCAGCCTGCGGAGGGAAATCACTGAAGCTTTCTTT
TRBD2,once,TRBV19,TRBJ2-1,CATGLAGGLNEQFF,TGTGCCACGGGACTAGCGGGGGGGCTTAATGAGCAGTTCTTC
TRBD1,-,TRBV5-1,TRBJ1-1,CASSLNTGGGGTEAFF,TGCGCCAGCAGCTTGAATACAGGGGGCGGTGGCACTGAAGCTTTCTTT
TRBD1,once,TRBV27,TRBJ1-2,CASTPSTGSYGYTF,TGTGCCAGCACCCCCTCGACAGGGTCCTATGGCTACACCTTC
TRBD1,-,TRBV5-4,TRBJ2-7,CASSVGDRLYEQYF,TGTGCCAGCAGCGTGGGGGACAGACTCTACGAGCAGTACTTC
TRBD1,few,TRBV4-2,TRBJ2-7,CASSQVGGTGNHEQYF,TGTGCCAGCAGCCAGGTGGGGGGGACAGGGAACCACGAGCAGTACTTC
TRBD1,-,TRBV18,TRBJ1-3,CASSPLRDSSGNTIYF,TGTGCCAGCTCACCTCTCCGGGACAGTTCTGGAAACACCATATATTTT
-,-,TRBV4-1,TRBJ2-1,CASSQAHRVYNEQFF,TGCGCCAGCAGCCAAGCACACAGGGTATACAATGAGCAGTTCTTC
TRBD2,-,TRBV29-1,TRBJ2-7,CSARLPGLAGPDSSYEQYF,TGCAGCGCCAGACTCCCGGGACTAGCGGGGCCTGATAGCTCCTACGAGCAGTACTTC
-,once,TRBV6-5,TRBJ1-2,CASTGRWGFDYGYTF,TGTGCCAGCACTGGACGTTGGGGCTTTGACTATGGCTACACCTTC
-,-,TRBV19,TRBJ1-4,CASTTRVATNEKLFF,TGTGCCAGTACCACTCGAGTTGCAACTAATGAAAAACTGTTTTTT
-,-,TRBV25-1,TRBJ1-1,CASSVDGGTEAFF,TGTGCCAGCAGTGTCGACGGGGGCACTGAAGCTTTCTTT
TRBD2,once,TRBV28,TRBJ2-6,CASRGLAGVSPGANVLTF,TGTGCCAGCAGGGGACTAGCGGGAGTGAGCCCTGGGGCCAACGTCCTGACTTTC
TRBD1,-,TRBV15,TRBJ1-5,CATSPDRDEPQHF,TGTGCCACCAGCCCGGACAGGGATGAGCCCCAGCATTTT